This TCR beta chain was captured by sequencing in a study of Ad26.COV2.S vaccination and SARS-CoV-2 variants (dated by TCRdb to the early 2020s). Regarding the complete study: Vaccine-arm donors were drawn from COV1001, a multicentre, randomized, double-blind, placebo-controlled phase I-IIa trial of Ad26.COV2.S in healthy adults. TCRbeta repertoire sequencing served as the tool for gauging how specific and how broad the SARS-CoV-2-reactive T cell receptors were following Ad26.COV2.S vaccination. Throughout the experiments and outcome assessment, investigators stayed blinded to trial group allocation. Ad26.COV2.S was administered intramuscularly at a dose of 5x10^10 or 1x10^11 viral particles, either as one shot or as two shots given 56 days apart. A total of roughly 32 samples were included in the TCR-sequenced set, comprising some 20 Ad26.COV2.S vaccine recipients, 5 placebo recipients and 8 SARS-CoV-2 convalescent individuals. Participants in the trial were split at random into five groups of five each, receiving low-dose or high-dose Ad26.COV2.S once or twice, or else placebo on both occasions.

The immunoSEQ Assay was used to sequence TCRbeta CDR3 regions. After extraction, genomic DNA underwent amplification by bias-controlled multiplex PCR, followed by high-throughput sequencing. In the original analysis: To quantify the absolute abundance of every unique TCRbeta CDR3 region, sequences were collapsed and filtered. T cell fraction was estimated by normalizing TCRbeta template counts to usable DNA, with usable DNA measured through amplification of reference genes found in all nucleated cells. Repertoire TCRs were annotated as SARS-CoV-2-specific when V gene, CDR3 amino acid sequence and J gene were exactly matched to a known reactive TCR set. MIRA supplied the reference SARS-CoV-2 TCR set, which was filtered for enrichment in COVID-19-positive ImmuneCODE repertoires so that public or cross-reactive TCRs were removed. Drawing on the MIRA antigens, annotated TCRs were analysed further at the level of specific ORF or position within ORF. Breadth was defined as the number of annotated unique rearrangements divided by the total number of unique productive rearrangements, and depth was defined as the summed frequency of the annotated unique rearrangements. TCR breadth was compared between groups using two-sided Wilcoxon rank-sum tests. This is the immuneACCESS table as TCRdb keeps it, with only in-frame sequences that have V and J called. A part of the clones is gone; compared with another copy, unresolved V genes explain less than half, and the rest is unexplained. Clone size and the V and J calls come from that table; the DNA yielded D and trimming. This sample lists a few hundred thousand clones; around 92% were detected once. About 1.6% of the sample lies in the top ten.

This sample's treatment or condition label indicates: roughly 18 received Ad26.COV2.S at low or high dose, single or two shots; roughly five received placebo; per-sample allocation not given. Repertoires of vaccine and placebo recipients were sequenced from samples taken on day 63 after the first injection. In Cohort 1b, some 25 adults aged 18-55 years were enrolled at a single site in Boston, USA, between 29 July and 7 August 2020. Ad26.COV2.S was a replication-incompetent adenovirus type 26 vector that expressed a prefusion-stabilized SARS-CoV-2 spike protein derived from the original Wuhan strain. V loses 3 bases, J loses 3 bases, and the germline ends lie 18 bases apart. CDR1 and CDR2 (MGHRA, YSYEKL) derive from the germline V gene. The CDR3 runs 16 amino acids, cysteine and phenylalanine included. Here the CDR3 DNA is all that survives: 48 bases in frame from base 1. Concerning this clone: Its antigen has not been determined. It has no much larger one-base neighbor in the sample; base qualities were not kept.

Results the study describes overall, beyond this receptor: The study was not powered to compare responses between vaccine doses or regimens. Vaccine and placebo recipients had comparable non-spike TCR breadth, which fits with the vaccine containing only spike. The authors noted that the TCR breadth and depth analyses may have underestimated total T cell responses. Higher spike-specific TCR breadth was observed in Ad26.COV2.S recipients than in placebo recipients (P = 0.0014). After vaccination, substantial breadth of spike-specific CD8+ and CD4+ T cell responses was reported.

This clonotype originated in a person between 18 and 60 years old who received the Ad26.COV2.S COVID-19 vaccine or a placebo. The source material was peripheral blood, sampled in a trial of Ad26.COV2.S vaccine versus placebo. The chain employs TRBV4-1 and TRBJ2-7; the D segment cannot be called with confidence. The CDR3 region: CASSQYPQDRFYEQYF. At the DNA level, the sequence is TGCGCCAGCAGCCAGTACCCCCAGGACCGCTTCTACGAGCAGTACTTC.